This T cell receptor (beta chain) was sequenced during a study of cytomegalovirus exposure and HLA in healthy donors. Study summary: Among the roughly 400 donors who were genotyped, about 84% fell in the genetic ancestry cluster that is associated with self-reported Caucasian donors. Regarding the study as a whole: As a later analysis revealed, the rate of TCR association differed by HLA locus, with DRB1 most and HLA-C fewest.

Germline-derived CDR1 and CDR2 are SGHDN and FVKESK. This CDR3 region has 13 residues. V was clipped by 2 bases and J by 5 bases, with 6 bases between them. The PCR employed 60 Vbeta primers together with 13 Jbeta primers. This table comes from immunoSEQ multiplex PCR, and its TCRdb copy is limited to in-frame clones, with some not included. The sample carries some 130,000 clones, about 80% recorded once. This clone was seen more than once but under ten times. The target antigen is unknown. The receptor was derived from a man in his forties or fifties in good health and CMV-seropositive. The chain has TRBV14 and TRBJ2-2, with D uncertain. Sequencing was done on a sample of PBMCs. CDR3 DNA sequence: TGTGCCAGCAGCCAATTGCGTACCGGGGAGCTGTTTTTT. This gives the protein CASSQLRTGELFF.